This entry features one T cell receptor (beta chain) sequence. The antigen is undetermined. The sample belongs to a study of PD-L1 blockade in urothelial cancer. General study points: Enhanced expansion of tumor-associated blood clones at 3 weeks characterized durable-benefit patients.

This CDR3 contains 16 residues. Each PCR had synthetic TCR analog templates added to it as a spike-in. Libraries were prepared by immunoSEQ multiplex PCR; TCRdb keeps only in-frame clonotypes and omits some of them. The sample contains approximately 100,000 clones, approximately 85% of which appear only once. The sequence was obtained from a man aged 50-59 years with urothelial cancer. The chain is built from TRBV21-1 and TRBJ2-3; the D call of TRBD1 is as the table states it, not checked on the DNA. TRBV21-1 is a pseudogene locus. Material: PBMCs, obtained around atezolizumab (anti-PD-L1) treatment. CDR3: CASSNRDTGGTDTQYF. CDR3 DNA: TGTGCCAGCAGCAACCGGGACACTGGGGGAACAGATACGCAGTATTTT.